Below, one T cell receptor beta chain is given with its context. The antigen remains unidentified. These data originate in a study of beta chain features in type 1 diabetes. Across the whole study: Comparable age, gender and cell yields were observed in patients relative to healthy donors. Study findings and constraints: Sequencing the cDNA could make cells with high TCR expression show up more than they should. A moderate, significant TCRB CDR3 shortening appeared in type 1 diabetes across four CD4+ subsets. Relative to healthy donors, patients appeared to have naive, central memory and Treg TCRB repertoires that were more similar.

The entirety of the isolated RNA underwent reverse transcription, so expressed TCRB transcripts were sequenced. Measured with immunoSEQ multiplex PCR; TCRdb has only the in-frame clones, and not every one. The sample has more than 140,000 clones, 9% to 10% seen once; the top ten hold about 0.6%. The sequencing sample was made of central memory CD4+ T cells from blood. The sequence came from a woman between 35 and 50 years old in good health.

The CDR3 sequence: CASSLAGGGGEETQYF. The CDR3 DNA sequence: TGTGCCAGCAGCTTGGCCGGGGGCGGGGGCGAGGAGACCCAGTACTTC. The J gene is TRBJ2-5, the V gene TRBV5-4; a possible D gene is TRBD2 (7 bases). Germline values: CDR1 SGHNT, CDR2 YYREEE (reference sequence). Trimming cost V 0 bases and J 5 bases, with 17 bases left between them. CDR3 length: 16 residues. Looking up the rest from reference TRBV5-4 and TRBJ2-5 gives the full variable domain: ETGVTQSPTHLIKTRGQQVTLRCSSQSGHNTVSWYQQALGQGPQFIFQYYREEENGRGNFPPRFSGLQFPNYSSELNVNALELDDSALYLCASSLAGGGGEETQYFGPGTRLLVL.